This record covers a single T cell receptor (beta chain). The source of the sample is a study of T cell changes during pregnancy in multiple sclerosis. TCRdb's table, derived via immunoSEQ multiplex PCR, lists solely in-frame clones and lacks some. The data show about 73,000 clones, with roughly 88% seen just once and more than 9% held by the top ten. The specimen comprised peripheral blood, sampled after pregnancy. This TCR was recovered from a female donor in good health, enrolled as a control in a pregnancy study.

The CDR3 sequence: CSVSTGSSEQYF. The CDR3 coding sequence is TGCAGCGTTTCGACAGGATCGAGTGAGCAGTACTTC. The chain links TRBV29-1 to TRBJ2-7, with D perhaps TRBD1 (6 bases). Looked up from germline, CDR1 is SQVTM and CDR2 is ANQGSEA. Trimming shortened V by 5 bases and J by 7 bases, and 15 bases separated the two germline ends. The CDR3 is 12 residues long.